This TCR beta chain was profiled in a study of neoadjuvant anti-PD-1 for oral cavity cancer. About the study: Patients without progression got a fourth dose around day 43. Study-level results: Higher pretreatment blood Treg/Th17 ratios correlated with higher pretreatment blood and lower post-treatment tumor TCRbeta clonality.

With 6 bases clipped from V and 6 bases from J, the junction kept 5 bases outside the gene matches. Germline V lookup: CDR1 SGHAT, CDR2 FQNNGV. The CDR3 is made up of 14 amino acids. Time point here: after neoadjuvant nivolumab, at surgical resection. The patients had HPV-negative, locally advanced oral cavity squamous cell carcinoma. PBMCs were not maintained or expanded in culture before analysis. A single count supports this clone. What it binds is unknown. TCRdb keeps only in-frame clones here, not all; method: immunoSEQ multiplex PCR. The sample contains some 10,000 clones, about 60% of which appear only once.

V is TRBV11-2 and J is TRBJ2-1, with 10 bases aligning to TRBD2. The receptor was derived from a person aged 35-79 years with oral cavity squamous cell carcinoma. The sample consisted of PBMCs, taken after nivolumab (anti-PD-1) treatment. This CDR3 is CASRSGRASNEQFF. CDR3 bases: TGTGCCAGCAGAAGCGGGAGGGCCTCCAATGAGCAGTTCTTC. Full variable domain (outside the CDR3, taken from reference TRBV11-2 and TRBJ2-1): EAGVAQSPRYKIIEKRQSVAFWCNPISGHATLYWYQQILGQGPKLLIQFQNNGVVDDSQLPKDRFSAERLKGVDSTLKIQPAKLEDSAVYLCASRSGRASNEQFFGPGTRLTVL.